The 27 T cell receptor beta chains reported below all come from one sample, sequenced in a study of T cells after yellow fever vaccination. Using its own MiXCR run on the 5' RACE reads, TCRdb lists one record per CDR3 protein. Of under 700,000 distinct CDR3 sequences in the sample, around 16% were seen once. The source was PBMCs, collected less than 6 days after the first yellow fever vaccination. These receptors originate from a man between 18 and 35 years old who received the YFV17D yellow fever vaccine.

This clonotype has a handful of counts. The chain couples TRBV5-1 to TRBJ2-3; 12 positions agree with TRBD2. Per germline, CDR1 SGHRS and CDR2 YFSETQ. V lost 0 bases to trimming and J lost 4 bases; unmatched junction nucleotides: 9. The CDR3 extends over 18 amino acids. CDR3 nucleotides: TGCGCCAGCAGCTTGGTGGCTAGCGGGGGGGCAACCGCAGATACGCAGTATTTT. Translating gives CASSLVASGGATADTQYF.

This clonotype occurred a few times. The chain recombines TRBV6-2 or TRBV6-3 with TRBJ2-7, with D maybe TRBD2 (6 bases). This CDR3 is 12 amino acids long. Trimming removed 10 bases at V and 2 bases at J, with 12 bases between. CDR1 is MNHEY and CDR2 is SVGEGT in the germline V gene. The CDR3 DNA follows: TGTGCCACACATTCGGGGGCCTACGAGCAGTACGTC. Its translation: CATHSGAYEQYV.

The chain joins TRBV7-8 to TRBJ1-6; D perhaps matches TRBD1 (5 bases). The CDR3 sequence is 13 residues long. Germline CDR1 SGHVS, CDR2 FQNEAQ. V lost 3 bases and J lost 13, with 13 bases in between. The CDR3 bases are TGTGCCAGCAGCTTTCTTGGGGCAATTCCCCTCCACTTT. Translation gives CASSFLGAIPLHF.

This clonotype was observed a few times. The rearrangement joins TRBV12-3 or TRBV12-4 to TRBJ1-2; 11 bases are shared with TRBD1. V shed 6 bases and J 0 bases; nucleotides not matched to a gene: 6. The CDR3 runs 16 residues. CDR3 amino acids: CASRRTGGLPNYGYTF. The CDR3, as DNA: TGTGCCAGCAGGAGGACAGGGGGCCTCCCTAACTATGGCTACACCTTC.

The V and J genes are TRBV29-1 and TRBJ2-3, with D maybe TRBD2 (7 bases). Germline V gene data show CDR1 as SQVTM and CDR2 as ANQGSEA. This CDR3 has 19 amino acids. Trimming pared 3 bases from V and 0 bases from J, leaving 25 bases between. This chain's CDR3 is CSVDGIKGGTGKSTDTQYF. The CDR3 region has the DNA TGCAGCGTTGACGGCATTAAGGGGGGGACTGGGAAGAGCACAGATACGCAGTATTTT.

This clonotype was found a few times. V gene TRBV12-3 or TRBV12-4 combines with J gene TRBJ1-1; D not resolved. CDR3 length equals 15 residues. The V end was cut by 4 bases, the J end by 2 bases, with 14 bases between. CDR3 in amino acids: CASSYLPKTNTEAFF. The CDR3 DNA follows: TGTGCCAGCAGTTACCTGCCCAAGACCAACACTGAAGCTTTCTTT.

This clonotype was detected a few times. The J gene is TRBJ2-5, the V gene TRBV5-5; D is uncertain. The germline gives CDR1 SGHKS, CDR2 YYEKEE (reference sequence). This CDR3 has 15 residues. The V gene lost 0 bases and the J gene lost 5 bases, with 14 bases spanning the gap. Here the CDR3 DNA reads TGTGCCAGCAGCTTGGTGTGGTGGCAGTTCGAGACCCAGTACTTC. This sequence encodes CASSLVWWQFETQYF.

This chain's CDR3 is CASSRSGDSTDTQYF. In nucleotides, the CDR3 is TGTGCCAGCAGCAGAAGCGGGGATAGCACAGATACGCAGTATTTT. This chain uses TRBV12-3 or TRBV12-4 with TRBJ2-3; 7 bases map to TRBD2. The CDR3 sequence is 15 residues long. Unmatched junction bases numbered 6, after V lost 6 bases and J lost 0 bases.

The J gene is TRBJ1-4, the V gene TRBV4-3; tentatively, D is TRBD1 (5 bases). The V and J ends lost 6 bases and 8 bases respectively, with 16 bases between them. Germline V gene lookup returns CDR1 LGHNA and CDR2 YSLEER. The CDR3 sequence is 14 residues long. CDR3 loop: CASRRGLMGEKLFF. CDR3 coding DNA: TGCGCCAGCAGGAGGGGACTAATGGGCGAAAAACTGTTTTTT.

CDR3 loop: CATSDPGGLTDTQYF. The DNA for the CDR3 is TGTGCCACCAGTGATCCGGGGGGGCTCACAGATACGCAGTATTTT. The rearrangement links TRBV24-1 to TRBJ2-3; 8 positions agree with TRBD2. V was clipped by 3 bases and J by 2 bases; unmatched bases: 3. Germline-derived CDR1 and CDR2 are KGHDR and SFDVKD. The CDR3 sequence is 15 residues long.

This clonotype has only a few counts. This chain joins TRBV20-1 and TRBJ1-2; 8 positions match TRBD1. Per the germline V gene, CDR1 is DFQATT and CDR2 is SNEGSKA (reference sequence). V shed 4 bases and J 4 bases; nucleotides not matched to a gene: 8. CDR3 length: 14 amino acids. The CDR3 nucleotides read TGCAGTGCTATGTGGGACAGGTCGGGCTATGGCTACACCTTC. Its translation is CSAMWDRSGYGYTF.

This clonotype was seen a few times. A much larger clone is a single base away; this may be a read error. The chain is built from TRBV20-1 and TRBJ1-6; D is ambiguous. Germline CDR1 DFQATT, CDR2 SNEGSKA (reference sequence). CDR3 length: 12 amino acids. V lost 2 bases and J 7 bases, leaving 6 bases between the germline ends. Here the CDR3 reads CSARMGNSPLHF. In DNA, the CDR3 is TGCAGTGCTAGAATGGGGAATTCACCCCTCCACTTT.

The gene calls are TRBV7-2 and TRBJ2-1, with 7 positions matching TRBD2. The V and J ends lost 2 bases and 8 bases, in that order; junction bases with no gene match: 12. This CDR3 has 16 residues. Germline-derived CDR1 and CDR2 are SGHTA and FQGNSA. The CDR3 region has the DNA TGTGCCAGCAGCTTACGAGGGGCGGGGGACCGCGATGAGCAGTTCTTC. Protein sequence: CASSLRGAGDRDEQFF.

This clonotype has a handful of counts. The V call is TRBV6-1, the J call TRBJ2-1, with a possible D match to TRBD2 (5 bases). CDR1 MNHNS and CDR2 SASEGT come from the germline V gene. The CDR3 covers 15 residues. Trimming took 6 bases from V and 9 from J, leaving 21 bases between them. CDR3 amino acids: CASSLLNRGRGEQFF. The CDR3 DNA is TGTGCCAGCAGCCTTCTTAACCGGGGTCGGGGTGAGCAGTTCTTC.

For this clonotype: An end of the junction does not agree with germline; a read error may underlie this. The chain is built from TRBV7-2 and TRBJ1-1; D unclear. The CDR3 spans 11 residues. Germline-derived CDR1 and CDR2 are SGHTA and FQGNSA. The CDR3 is CASTLLLEAFF. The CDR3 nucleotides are TGTGCCAGCACCTTACTACTTGAAGCTTTCTTT.

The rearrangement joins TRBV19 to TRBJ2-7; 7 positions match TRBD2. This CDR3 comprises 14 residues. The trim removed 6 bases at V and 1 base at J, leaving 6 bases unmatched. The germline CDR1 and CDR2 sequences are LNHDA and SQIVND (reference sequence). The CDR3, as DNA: TGTGCCAGTAGAGGGGACTACGGATCCTACGAGCAGTACTTC. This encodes CASRGDYGSYEQYF.

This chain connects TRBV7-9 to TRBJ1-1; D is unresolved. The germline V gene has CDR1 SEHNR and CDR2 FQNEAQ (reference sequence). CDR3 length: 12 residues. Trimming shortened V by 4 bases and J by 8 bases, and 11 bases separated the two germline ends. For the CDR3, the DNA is TGTGCCAGCAGCTCTAATGAGAGGGAAGCTTTCTTT. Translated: CASSSNEREAFF.

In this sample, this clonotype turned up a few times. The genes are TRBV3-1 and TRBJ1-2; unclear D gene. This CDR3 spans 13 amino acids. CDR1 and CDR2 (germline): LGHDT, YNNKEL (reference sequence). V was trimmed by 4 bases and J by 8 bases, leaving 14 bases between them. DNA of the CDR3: TGTGCCAGCAGCCGCCAGGCGGCGCTCGGCTACACCTTC. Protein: CASSRQAALGYTF.

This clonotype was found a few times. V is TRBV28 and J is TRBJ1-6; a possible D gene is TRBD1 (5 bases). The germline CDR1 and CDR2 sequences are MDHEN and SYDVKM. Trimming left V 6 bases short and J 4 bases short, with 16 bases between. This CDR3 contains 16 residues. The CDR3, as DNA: TGTGCCAGCAGGGCGGGGGGTTTCGAGTATAATTCACCCCTCCACTTT. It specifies CASRAGGFEYNSPLHF.

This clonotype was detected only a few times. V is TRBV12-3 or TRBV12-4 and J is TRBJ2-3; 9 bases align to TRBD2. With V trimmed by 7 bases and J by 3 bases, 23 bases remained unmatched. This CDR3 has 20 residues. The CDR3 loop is CASTSRAGGAPAYQTDTQYF. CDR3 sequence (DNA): TGTGCCAGCACCTCAAGGGCGGGGGGGGCGCCCGCCTATCAAACAGATACGCAGTATTTT.

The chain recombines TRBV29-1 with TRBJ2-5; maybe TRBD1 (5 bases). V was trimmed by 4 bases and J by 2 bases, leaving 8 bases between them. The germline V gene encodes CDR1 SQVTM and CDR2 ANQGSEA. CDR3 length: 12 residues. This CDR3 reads CSVAGFQETQYF. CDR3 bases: TGCAGCGTTGCAGGGTTTCAAGAGACCCAGTACTTC.

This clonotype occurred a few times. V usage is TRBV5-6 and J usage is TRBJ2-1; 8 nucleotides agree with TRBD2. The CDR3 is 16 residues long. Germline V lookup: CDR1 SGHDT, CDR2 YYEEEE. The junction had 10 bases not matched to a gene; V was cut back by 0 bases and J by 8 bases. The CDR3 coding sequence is TGTGCCAGCAGCTTGGCGAGGGGGACTAGTAGGTATGAGCAGTTCTTC. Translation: CASSLARGTSRYEQFF.

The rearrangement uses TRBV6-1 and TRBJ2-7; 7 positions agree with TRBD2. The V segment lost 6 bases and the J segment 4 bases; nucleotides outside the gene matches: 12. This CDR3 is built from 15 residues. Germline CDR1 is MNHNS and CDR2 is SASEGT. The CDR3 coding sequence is TGTGCCAGCAGCACACTAGGTCGGGGGGATTACGAGCAGTACTTC. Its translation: CASSTLGRGDYEQYF.

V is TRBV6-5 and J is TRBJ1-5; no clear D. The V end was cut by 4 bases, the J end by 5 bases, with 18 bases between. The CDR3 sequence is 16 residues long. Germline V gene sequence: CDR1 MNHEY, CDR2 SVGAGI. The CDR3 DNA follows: TGTGCCAGCAGTTCAGAGACGACTTACTTCCATCAGCCCCAGCATTTT. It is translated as CASSSETTYFHQPQHF.

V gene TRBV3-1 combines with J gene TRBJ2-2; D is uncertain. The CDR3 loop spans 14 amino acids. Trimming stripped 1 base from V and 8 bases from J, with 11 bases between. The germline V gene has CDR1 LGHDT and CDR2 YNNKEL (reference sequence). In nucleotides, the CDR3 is TGTGCCAGCAGCCAAGCCCCAGAATTTGGGGAGCTGTTTTTT. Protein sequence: CASSQAPEFGELFF.

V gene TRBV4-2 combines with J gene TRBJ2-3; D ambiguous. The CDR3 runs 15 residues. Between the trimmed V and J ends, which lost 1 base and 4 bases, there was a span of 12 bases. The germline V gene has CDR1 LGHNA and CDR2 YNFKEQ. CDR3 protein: CASSQGTAEADTQYF. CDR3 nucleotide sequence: TGTGCCAGCAGCCAAGGGACCGCAGAGGCAGATACGCAGTATTTT.

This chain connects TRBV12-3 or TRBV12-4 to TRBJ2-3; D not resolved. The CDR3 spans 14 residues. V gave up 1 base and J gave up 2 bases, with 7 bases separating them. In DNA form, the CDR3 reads TGTGCCAGCAGTTTAGATACTCCCACAGATACGCAGTATTTT. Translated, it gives CASSLDTPTDTQYF.